Below are 15 T cell receptor beta chains sequenced from a single sample in a study of regulatory T cells in long-lasting Graves disease (dated by TCRdb to the early 2020s). Sample time point, as interpreted from the label and publication: newly diagnosed GD, antithyroid drugs for less than 3 months. For both TCR sequencing and RNA sequencing, RNA was extracted from PBMCs using TRIzol. Libraries were made using multiplex PCR. The reads were generated on an Illumina HiSeq 4000. TCR beta libraries were built with iRepertoire HTBI primers and Arm-PCR amplification of CDR3 regions. TCRdb reran the public reads through fastp at Q25 and MiXCR, keeping productive beta chains. Records with the same CDR3 protein are collapsed into one entry carrying the most frequent genes and DNA. A total of about 560,000 distinct CDR3 sequences appear in this sample, approximately 16% of them only once. Around 12% of the sample goes to the ten largest clones.

This sample was also put to use in a study of T cells in Graves' hyperthyroidism and ophthalmopathy.

The sequenced sample was peripheral blood mononuclear cells (PBMCs), obtained at new diagnosis, from a patient treated with antithyroid drugs. The receptors were gathered from a man between 18 and 29 years old with Graves disease. Donor details come from another sample of the same person, matched by shared clones.

The chain is built from TRBV19 and TRBJ1-1, with TRBD1 as a possible D gene (6 bases). The germline gives CDR1 LNHDA, CDR2 SQIVND (reference sequence). This CDR3 contains 14 residues. V lost 1 base, J lost 4 bases, and 10 bases lay in between. CDR3 sequence reads: CASSIVGGGTEAFF. The CDR3 region has the DNA TGTGCCAGTAGTATAGTGGGGGGCGGCACTGAAGCTTTCTTT. Drawing the rest from reference TRBV19 and TRBJ1-1, the complete variable domain is DGGITQSPKYLFRKEGQNVTLSCEQNLNHDAMYWYRQDPGQGLRLIYYSQIVNDFQKGDIAEGYSVSREKKESFPLTVTSAQKNPTAFYLCASSIVGGGTEAFFGQGTRLTVV.

For this clonotype: One base away lies a much larger clone, so this may be a sequencing read error. The chain couples TRBV2 to TRBJ2-7, with unresolved D. Trimming removed 11 bases at V and 1 base at J, with 6 bases between. Germline V gene sequence: CDR1 SNHLY, CDR2 FYNNEI. The CDR3 sequence is 10 residues long. Written as DNA, the CDR3 is TGTGCCGGCAAATCCTACGAGCAGTACTTC. Translated: CAGKSYEQYF.

The J gene is TRBJ2-2, the V gene TRBV29-1; D remains ambiguous. The CDR3 totals 13 residues. Germline CDR1 SQVTM, CDR2 ANQGSEA. Trimming pared 3 bases from V and 1 base from J, leaving 6 bases between. CDR3 DNA: TGCAGCGTTGACCCTGAGAACACCGGGGAGCTGTTTTTT. Translating it yields CSVDPENTGELFF.

This clonotype has ten or more counts. The rearrangement uses TRBV7-2 and TRBJ2-7; 8 nucleotides match TRBD2. This CDR3 is 16 amino acids long. In germline, CDR1 is SGHTA, CDR2 FQGNSA. V was pared by 3 bases and J by 2 bases, with 9 bases of the junction left unmatched. The CDR3 bases are TGTGCCAGCAGCTTGGCAAGCGGGAGATCTGCCTACGAGCAGTACTTC. This codes for CASSLASGRSAYEQYF.

This clonotype was observed many times. The J gene is TRBJ2-5, the V gene TRBV12-5; D perhaps matches TRBD1 (5 bases). The germline V gene has CDR1 LGHNT and CDR2 FRNRAP. CDR3 length equals 12 residues. The germline V and J ends were trimmed by 5 bases and 3 bases, with 7 bases remaining between them. CDR3 sequence: CASGAREETQYF. CDR3 sequence (DNA): TGTGCTAGTGGTGCCAGGGAAGAGACCCAGTACTTC.

The chain uses TRBV5-4 and TRBJ2-3; D perhaps matches TRBD1 (5 bases). Trimming stripped 6 bases from V and 2 bases from J, with 13 bases between. Germline V gives CDR1 SGHNT, CDR2 YYREEE (reference sequence). The CDR3 is made up of 14 amino acids. In nucleotides, the CDR3 is TGTGCCAGCACCGTGCAGGGTATCACAGATACGCAGTATTTT. This encodes CASTVQGITDTQYF.

A remark on this clonotype: A much larger clonotype is one base distant, so this may be a read error. The gene calls are TRBV10-3 and TRBJ2-3; 7 bases map to TRBD1. Trimming at V came to 7 bases and at J to 0 bases, leaving 10 bases not matched to a gene. This CDR3 region has 16 residues. The germline CDR1 and CDR2 sequences are ENHRY and SYGVKD. For the CDR3, the DNA is TGTGCCATCAATGAAGGGGACAGCTCTAGCACAGATACGCAGTATTTT. Translating it yields CAINEGDSSSTDTQYF.

This clonotype was observed a handful of times. This chain uses TRBV5-1 with TRBJ2-7; 9 nucleotides align to TRBD1. The CDR3 is made up of 14 amino acids. Germline-derived CDR1 and CDR2 are SGHRS and YFSETQ. The V and J ends lost 5 bases and 5 bases, in that order; junction bases with no gene match: 8. CDR3: CASSFEDRGNEQYF. In DNA form, the CDR3 reads TGCGCCAGCAGTTTCGAGGACAGGGGCAACGAGCAGTACTTC.

This clonotype was found a few times. V is TRBV27 and J is TRBJ2-3; no clear D. CDR1 and CDR2 (germline): MNHEY, SMNVEV (reference sequence). The CDR3 is 15 residues long. V was pared by 3 bases and J by 5 bases, with 15 bases between. CDR3 DNA: TGTGCCAGCAGTTTTTATACCAGCAGGAAAGATACGCAGTATTTT. This sequence encodes CASSFYTSRKDTQYF.

This clonotype was seen a handful of times. The V call is TRBV30, the J call TRBJ2-7; tentatively, D is TRBD2 (5 bases). The germline V gene has CDR1 GTSNPN and CDR2 SVGIG (reference sequence). This CDR3 is built from 15 residues. Trimming left V 0 bases short and J 2 bases short, with 14 bases between. CDR3 bases: TGTGCCTGGAGTGTAGGACGGGATAGGCCCTACGAGCAGTACTTC. Its translation is CAWSVGRDRPYEQYF. Using reference TRBV30 and TRBJ2-7 for the parts outside the CDR3, the full variable domain is SQTIHQWPATLVQPVGSPLSLECTVEGTSNPNLYWYRQAAGRGLQLLFYSVGIGQISSEVPQNLSASRPQDRQFILSSKKLLLSDSGFYLCAWSVGRDRPYEQYFGPGTRLTVT.

This clonotype was picked up a small number of times. The V and J genes are TRBV12-3 or TRBV12-4 and TRBJ2-1, with 11 bases fitting TRBD2. The CDR3 contains 15 residues. With V trimmed by 5 bases and J by 6 bases, 6 bases remained unmatched. The CDR3: CASSILAGGPNEQFF. The CDR3 region has the DNA TGTGCCAGCAGTATCTTAGCGGGAGGGCCCAATGAGCAGTTCTTC.

This clonotype showed up many times. Here the CDR3 DNA reads TGTGCCAGCAGTTATGCACATACCTACGAGCAGTACTTC. It codes for CASSYAHTYEQYF. V usage is TRBV6-5 and J usage is TRBJ2-7; unclear D gene. Trimming pared 3 bases from V and 2 bases from J, leaving 8 bases between. CDR1 is MNHEY and CDR2 is SVGAGI in the germline V gene. The length of the CDR3 is 13 residues.

This clonotype was counted at least ten times. CDR3: CGGSEGTGTQYF. CDR3 bases: TGCGGGGGGTCGGAAGGAACGGGTACGCAGTATTTT. The gene calls are TRBV20-1 and TRBJ2-3; the D gene is possibly TRBD2 (6 bases). Germline values: CDR1 DFQATT, CDR2 SNEGSKA (reference sequence). This CDR3 has 12 amino acids.

The chain is built from TRBV7-2 and TRBJ1-5; D gene uncertain. The CDR3 spans 16 residues. Germline V gene data show CDR1 as SGHTA and CDR2 as FQGNSA. Trimming pared 4 bases from V and 2 bases from J, leaving 15 bases between. The CDR3, as DNA: TGTGCCAGCAGCTCCGACGGGTCAGTAGGCAATCAGCCCCAGCATTTT. Its protein product is CASSSDGSVGNQPQHF.

Only one count was recorded for this clonotype. The chain couples TRBV13 to TRBJ1-3; 7 bases are shared with TRBD1. Trimming took 5 bases from V and 4 from J; bases not matched to a gene: 17. This CDR3 has 18 residues. Germline CDR1 is PRHDT and CDR2 is FYEKMQ (reference sequence). DNA of the CDR3: TGTGCCAGCAGCCGCCTAACCTCACAGGGGCACAGAGGAAACACCATATATTTT. It yields the protein CASSRLTSQGHRGNTIYF.